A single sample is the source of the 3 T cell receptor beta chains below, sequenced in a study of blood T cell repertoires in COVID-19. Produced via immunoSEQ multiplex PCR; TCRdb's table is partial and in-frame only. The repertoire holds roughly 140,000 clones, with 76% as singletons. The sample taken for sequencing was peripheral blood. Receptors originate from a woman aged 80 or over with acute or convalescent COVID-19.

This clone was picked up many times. CDR3 nucleotides: TGTGCCAGCAGCAAAGAGCGCGGTCGAGGCTCCTACGAGCAGTACTTC. Encoded protein: CASSKERGRGSYEQYF. The rearrangement links TRBV21-1 to TRBJ2-7; TRBD2, the table's D call, was not compared with the DNA. TRBV21-1 is noted as a pseudogene. The CDR3 runs 16 residues.

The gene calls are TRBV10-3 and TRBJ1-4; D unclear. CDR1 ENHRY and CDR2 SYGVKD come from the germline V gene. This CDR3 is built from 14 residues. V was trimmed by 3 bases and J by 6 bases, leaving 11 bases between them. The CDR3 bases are TGTGCCATCAGTGAAGCGGCCGGTGATGAAAAACTGTTTTTT. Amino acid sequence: CAISEAAGDEKLFF.

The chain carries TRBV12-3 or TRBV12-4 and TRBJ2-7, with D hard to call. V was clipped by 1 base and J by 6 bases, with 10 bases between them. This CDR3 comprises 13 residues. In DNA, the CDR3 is TGTGCCAGCAGTTTAGTGGGCAATAGCGAGCAGTACTTC. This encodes CASSLVGNSEQYF.